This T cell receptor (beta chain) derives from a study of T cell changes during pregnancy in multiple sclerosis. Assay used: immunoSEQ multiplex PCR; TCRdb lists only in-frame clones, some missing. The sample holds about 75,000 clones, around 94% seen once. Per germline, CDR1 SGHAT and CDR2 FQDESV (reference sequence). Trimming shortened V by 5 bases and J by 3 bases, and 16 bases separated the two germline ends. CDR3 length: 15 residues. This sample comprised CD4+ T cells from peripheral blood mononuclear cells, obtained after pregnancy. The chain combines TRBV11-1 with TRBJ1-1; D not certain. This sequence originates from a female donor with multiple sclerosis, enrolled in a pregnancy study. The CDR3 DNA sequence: TGTGCCAGCAGCCCAGACCGCTCGAGGTACACTGAAGCTTTCTTT. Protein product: CASSPDRSRYTEAFF.